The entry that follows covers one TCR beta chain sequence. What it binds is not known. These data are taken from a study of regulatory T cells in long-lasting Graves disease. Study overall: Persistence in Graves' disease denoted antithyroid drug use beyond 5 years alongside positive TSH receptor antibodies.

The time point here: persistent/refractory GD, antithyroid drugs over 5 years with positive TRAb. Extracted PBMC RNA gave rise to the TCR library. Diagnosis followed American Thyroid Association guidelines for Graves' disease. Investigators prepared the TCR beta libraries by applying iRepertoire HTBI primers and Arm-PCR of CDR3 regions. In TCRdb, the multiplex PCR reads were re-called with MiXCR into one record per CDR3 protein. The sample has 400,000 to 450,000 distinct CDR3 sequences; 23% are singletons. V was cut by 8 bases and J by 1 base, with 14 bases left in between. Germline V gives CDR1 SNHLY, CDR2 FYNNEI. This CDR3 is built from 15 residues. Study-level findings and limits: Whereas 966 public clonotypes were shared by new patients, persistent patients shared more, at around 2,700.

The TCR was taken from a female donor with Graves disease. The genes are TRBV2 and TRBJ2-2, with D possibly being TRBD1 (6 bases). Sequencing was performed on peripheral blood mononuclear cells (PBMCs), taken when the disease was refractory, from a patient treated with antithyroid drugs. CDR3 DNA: TGTGCCAGCTCACCAGGCAGGGGGAACACCGGGGAGCTGTTTTTT. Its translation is CASSPGRGNTGELFF. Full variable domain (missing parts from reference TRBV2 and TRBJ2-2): EPEVTQTPSHQVTQMGQEVILRCVPISNHLYFYWYRQILGQKVEFLVSFYNNEISEKSEIFDDQFSVERPDGSNFTLKIRSTKLEDSAMYFCASSPGRGNTGELFFGEGSRLTVL.